The TCR beta chain under discussion was sequenced for a study of cytomegalovirus exposure and HLA in healthy donors. The PCR made use of 60 Vbeta and 13 Jbeta primers. Profiled with immunoSEQ multiplex PCR; TCRdb holds only in-frame clones, not every one. The data show some 85,000 clones, about 88% seen once. The germline gives CDR1 SEHNR, CDR2 FQNEAQ (reference sequence). V was trimmed by 7 bases and J by 2 bases, leaving 17 bases between them. CDR3 length: 15 residues. In its sample, this clone was seen once. The TCR comes from a woman aged 50 to 60 in good health and CMV-seronegative. J is TRBJ1-2 and V is TRBV7-9; D may be TRBD1 (6 bases). Sequencing used PBMCs. CDR3 region: CASITGGGGNYGYTF. CDR3 nucleotides: TGTGCCAGCATCACTGGGGGGGGCGGAAACTATGGCTACACCTTC.